This is a list of T cell receptor beta chains from one sample in a study of blood T cell repertoires in COVID-19. Repertoires were generated with immunoSEQ multiplex PCR, while TCRdb's copy carries only in-frame clones and drops some. The sample consists of 150,000 or so clones, approximately 90% of them appearing once. Sequences were obtained from peripheral blood. The receptors shown here come from a man younger than 35 with COVID-19, enrolled during active disease. Each CDR3 is given without its conserved first and last residue. A D gene is named only where the DNA matches it firmly.

V gene	D gene	J gene	CDR3 protein
TRBV10-3	-	TRBJ2-1	AISESSNEQF
TRBV25-1	TRBD2	TRBJ2-7	APHSAGGPRSYEQY
TRBV2	-	TRBJ2-7	ASSEMSSETYEQY
TRBV12-3/TRBV12-4	-	TRBJ2-5	ASSFGGGETQY
TRBV19	-	TRBJ2-3	ASSILLSTDTQY
TRBV9	TRBD1	TRBJ2-7	ASSSGQGYEQY
TRBV24-1	-	TRBJ2-2	ATSDSSRGNTGELF
TRBV7-9	-	TRBJ1-1	ASSSQGPQKAF
TRBV28	TRBD2	TRBJ2-1	ASSRGLGSYNEQF
TRBV7-9	TRBD1	TRBJ1-2	ASSPPIQPTGRRRYGYT
TRBV11-3	-	TRBJ2-7	ASIIVGGVYEQY
TRBV12-3/TRBV12-4	-	TRBJ2-7	ASSLRTLEQY
TRBV24-1	TRBD1	TRBJ1-2	ATSDPTGGYGYT
TRBV6-5	TRBD2	TRBJ2-1	ASSYSRTSGSNEQF
TRBV6-5	TRBD1	TRBJ1-2	ASRARQGVAGYT
TRBV2	TRBD1	TRBJ2-7	ASRQDRGLGEQY
TRBV28	TRBD2	TRBJ2-3	ASSFPWGSPNREGASTDTQY
TRBV3-1/TRBV3-2	-	TRBJ2-7	ASSRTRGLRYEQY
TRBV23-1	-	TRBJ2-3	ASSHLGLDTQY
TRBV30	TRBD1	TRBJ2-1	AWSLGQDYNEQF
TRBV4-3	-	TRBJ2-7	ASSQGNLAGEQY
TRBV19	TRBD1	TRBJ1-5	ASSIRQGAYQPQH
TRBV15	TRBD1	TRBJ2-3	ATSSRQGWADTQY
TRBV7-9	-	TRBJ1-2	ASSLGGGDYGYT
TRBV5-1	-	TRBJ2-7	ASSPSASPSPTSTY
TRBV7-2	TRBD2	TRBJ2-7	ASSLSRLAVYEQY
TRBV27	TRBD2	TRBJ2-7	ASSPLGASGYEQY
TRBV7-8	-	TRBJ2-4	ASSPRQEVFQY
TRBV15	-	TRBJ1-4	ATSRDLMAWNEKLF
TRBV27	-	TRBJ1-1	ASSLQGSPEAF
TRBV7-9	-	TRBJ2-5	ASSLALAGETQY
TRBV29-1	-	TRBJ1-3	SVNIGNTIY